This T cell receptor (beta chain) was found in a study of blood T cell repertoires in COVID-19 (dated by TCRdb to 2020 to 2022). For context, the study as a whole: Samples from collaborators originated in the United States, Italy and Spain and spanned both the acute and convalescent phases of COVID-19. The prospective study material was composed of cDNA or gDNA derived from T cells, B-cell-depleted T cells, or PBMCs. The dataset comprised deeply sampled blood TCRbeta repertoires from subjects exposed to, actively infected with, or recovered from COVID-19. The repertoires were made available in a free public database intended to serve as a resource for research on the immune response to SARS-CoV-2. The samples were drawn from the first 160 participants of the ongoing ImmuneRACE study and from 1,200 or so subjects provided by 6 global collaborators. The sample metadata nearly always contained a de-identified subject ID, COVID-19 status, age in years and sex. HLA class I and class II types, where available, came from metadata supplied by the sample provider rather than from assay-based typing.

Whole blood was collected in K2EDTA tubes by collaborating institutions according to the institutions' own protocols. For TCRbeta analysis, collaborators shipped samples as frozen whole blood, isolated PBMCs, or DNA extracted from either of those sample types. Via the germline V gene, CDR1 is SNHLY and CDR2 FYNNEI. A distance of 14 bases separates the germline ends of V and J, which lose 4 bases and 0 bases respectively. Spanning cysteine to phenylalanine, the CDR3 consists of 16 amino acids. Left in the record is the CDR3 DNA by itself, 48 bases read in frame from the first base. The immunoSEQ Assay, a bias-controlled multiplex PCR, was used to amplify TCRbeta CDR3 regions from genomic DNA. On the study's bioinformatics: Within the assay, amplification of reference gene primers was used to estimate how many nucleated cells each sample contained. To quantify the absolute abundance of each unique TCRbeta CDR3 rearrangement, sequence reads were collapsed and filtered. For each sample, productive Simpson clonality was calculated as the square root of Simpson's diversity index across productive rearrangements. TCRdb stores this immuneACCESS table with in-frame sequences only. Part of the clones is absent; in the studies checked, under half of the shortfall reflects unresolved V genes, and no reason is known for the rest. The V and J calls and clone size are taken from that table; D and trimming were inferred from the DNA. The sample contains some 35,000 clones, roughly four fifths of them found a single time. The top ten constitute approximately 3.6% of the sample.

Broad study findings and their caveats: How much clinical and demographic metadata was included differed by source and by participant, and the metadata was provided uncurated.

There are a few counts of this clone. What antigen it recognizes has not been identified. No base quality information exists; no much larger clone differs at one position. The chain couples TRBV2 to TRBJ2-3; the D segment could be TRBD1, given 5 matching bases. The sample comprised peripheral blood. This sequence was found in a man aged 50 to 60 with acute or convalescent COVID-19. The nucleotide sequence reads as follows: TGTGCCAGCAGTGCCAAGGGGATCTTGAGCACAGATACGCAGTATTTT. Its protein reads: CASSAKGILSTDTQYF. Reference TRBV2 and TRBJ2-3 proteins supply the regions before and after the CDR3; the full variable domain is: EPEVTQTPSHQVTQMGQEVILRCVPISNHLYFYWYRQILGQKVEFLVSFYNNEISEKSEIFDDQFSVERPDGSNFTLKIRSTKLEDSAMYFCASSAKGILSTDTQYFGPGTRLTVL.